The subject of this entry is one T cell receptor beta chain. Its antigen is still unknown. At one end, the junction sequence differs from germline, possibly due to a read error. This sample was included in a study of blood T cells in healthy people across ages. Study results and caveats: Changes in expanded clonotypes were possibly confounded, as the CMV status of donors was unknown. Naive CD4+ cell counts and diversity both ran higher in long-lived than in aged donors. Naive T cell percentage by flow cytometry tracked strongly with beta diversity. Roughly linearly, TCR beta diversity per million T cells fell as age increased.

Primed by a sample-barcoded 5' primer and a J-beta primer mix, a second PCR proceeded for 7 to 11 cycles. TCRdb fed the 5' RACE reads into MiXCR, producing one record per CDR3 protein. The table lists about 1.4 million distinct CDR3 sequences, around 55% of them singletons, with about 6.7% in the top ten. The germline V gene encodes CDR1 MNHEY and CDR2 SVGAGI. CDR3 size: 14 residues. The source material was blood. The clonotype originates from a man aged 18-30 years in good health. The J gene is TRBJ1-5, the V gene TRBV6-5, with D hard to call. In DNA, the CDR3 is TGTGCCAGCAGTTACGACCGGCACAATCGGCCCCAGCATTTT. Its protein is CASSYDRHNRPQHF.